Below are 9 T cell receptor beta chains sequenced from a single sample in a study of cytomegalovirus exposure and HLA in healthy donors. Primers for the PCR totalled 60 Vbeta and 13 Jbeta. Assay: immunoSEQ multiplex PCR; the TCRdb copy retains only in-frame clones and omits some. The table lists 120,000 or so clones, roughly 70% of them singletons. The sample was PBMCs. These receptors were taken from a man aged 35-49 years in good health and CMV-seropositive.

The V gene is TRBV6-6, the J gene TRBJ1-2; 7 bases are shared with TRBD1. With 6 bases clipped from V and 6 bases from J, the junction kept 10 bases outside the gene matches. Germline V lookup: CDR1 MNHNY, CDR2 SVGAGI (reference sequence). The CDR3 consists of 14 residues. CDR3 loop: CASRDRANLDGYTF. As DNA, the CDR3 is TGTGCCAGCAGAGACAGGGCCAACTTGGATGGCTACACCTTC.

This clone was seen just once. CDR3 DNA sequence: TGTGCCAGCCACGGGACACTTTCCTACGAGCAGTACTTC. Encoded protein: CASHGTLSYEQYF. The chain uses TRBV28 and TRBJ2-7; perhaps TRBD1 as D (6 bases). This CDR3 region has 13 residues. V shed 8 bases and J shed 1 base, with 12 bases lying between them. The germline gives CDR1 MDHEN, CDR2 SYDVKM.

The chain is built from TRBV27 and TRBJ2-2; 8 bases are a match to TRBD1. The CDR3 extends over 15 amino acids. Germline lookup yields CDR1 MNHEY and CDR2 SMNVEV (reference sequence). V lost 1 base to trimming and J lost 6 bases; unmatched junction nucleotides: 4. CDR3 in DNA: TGTGCCAGCAGTTTATTCCCGACAGGGGCCGGGGAGCTGTTTTTT. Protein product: CASSLFPTGAGELFF.

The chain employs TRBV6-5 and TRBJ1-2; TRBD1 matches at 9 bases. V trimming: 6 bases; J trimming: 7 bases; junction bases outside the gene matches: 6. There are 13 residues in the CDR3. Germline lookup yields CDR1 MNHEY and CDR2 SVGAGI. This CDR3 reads CASRLQGAGGYTF. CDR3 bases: TGTGCCAGCAGATTACAGGGGGCGGGTGGCTACACCTTC.

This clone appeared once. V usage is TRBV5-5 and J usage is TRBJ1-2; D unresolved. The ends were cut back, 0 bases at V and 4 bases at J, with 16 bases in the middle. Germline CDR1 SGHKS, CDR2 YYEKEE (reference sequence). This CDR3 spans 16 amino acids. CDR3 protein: CASSLDTRKTIYGYTF. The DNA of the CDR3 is TGTGCCAGCAGCTTGGACACCCGAAAAACGATCTATGGCTACACCTTC.

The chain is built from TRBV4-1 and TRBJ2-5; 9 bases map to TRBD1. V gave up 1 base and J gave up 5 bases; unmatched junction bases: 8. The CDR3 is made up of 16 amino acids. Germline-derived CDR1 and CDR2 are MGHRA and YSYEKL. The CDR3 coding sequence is TGCGCCAGCAGCCAAGTTCCTGGACAGGGGCTGGAGACCCAGTACTTC. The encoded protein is CASSQVPGQGLETQYF.

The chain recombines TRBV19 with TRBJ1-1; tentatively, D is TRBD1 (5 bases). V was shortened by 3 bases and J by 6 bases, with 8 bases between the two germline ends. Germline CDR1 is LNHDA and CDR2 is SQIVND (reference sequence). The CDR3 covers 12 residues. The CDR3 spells CASSMQGSEAFF. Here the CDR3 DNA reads TGTGCCAGTAGTATGCAGGGTTCTGAAGCTTTCTTT.

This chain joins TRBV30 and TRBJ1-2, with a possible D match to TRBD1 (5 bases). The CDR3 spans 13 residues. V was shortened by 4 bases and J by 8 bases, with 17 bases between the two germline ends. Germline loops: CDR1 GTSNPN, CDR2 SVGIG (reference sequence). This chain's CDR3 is CAWNVMGWGGYTF. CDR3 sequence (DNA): TGTGCCTGGAACGTTATGGGTTGGGGCGGCTACACCTTC. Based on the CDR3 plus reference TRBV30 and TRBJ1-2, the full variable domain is SQTIHQWPATLVQPVGSPLSLECTVEGTSNPNLYWYRQAAGRGLQLLFYSVGIGQISSEVPQNLSASRPQDRQFILSSKKLLLSDSGFYLCAWNVMGWGGYTFGSGTRLTVV.

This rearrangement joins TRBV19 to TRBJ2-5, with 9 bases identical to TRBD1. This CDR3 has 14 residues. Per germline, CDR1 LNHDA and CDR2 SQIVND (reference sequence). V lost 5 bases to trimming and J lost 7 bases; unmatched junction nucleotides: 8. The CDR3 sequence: CASSGTGGGGTQYF. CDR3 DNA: TGTGCCAGTAGTGGAACAGGGGGCGGAGGGACCCAGTACTTC.